Listed below are T cell receptor beta chains from one sample, sequenced in a study of T cell repertoires in cytomegalovirus infection. Antigen specificity for these receptors is unknown. TCRdb reprocessed the reads via MiXCR and lists one record per CDR3 protein. The table shows hundreds of thousands of distinct CDR3 sequences, with roughly a third occurring only once. The sequencing used cultured PBMCs, collected from culture after CMV antigen stimulation. The origin of the receptors is a human donor in good health (CMV status not recorded). Some clones in this sample may be carry-over from other donors' samples. The CDR3 runs from the conserved cysteine through the conserved F or W. Each record gives: V gene, J gene, D gene, clone size, CDR3 protein, CDR3 DNA. The D gene is left open where the match is weak. A row's size may be missing; if present it is once, few, many or a size class.

v_call: TRBV4-2
j_call: TRBJ1-2
d_call: .
clone_size: .
cdr3_aa: CASSQLGRDSQANYGYTF
cdr3_nt: TGTGCCAGCAGTCAATTGGGTCGCGACAGCCAGGCTAACTATGGCTACACCTTC

v_call: TRBV20-1
j_call: TRBJ2-3
d_call: .
clone_size: .
cdr3_aa: CSARAAPRQILTDTQYF
cdr3_nt: TGCAGTGCTAGAGCAGCGCCACGGCAGATACTCACAGATACGCAGTATTTT

v_call: TRBV12-3/TRBV12-4
j_call: TRBJ1-2
d_call: .
clone_size: .
cdr3_aa: CASSYATGDGYTF
cdr3_nt: TGTGCCAGCAGTTACGCGACGGGGGATGGCTACACCTTC

v_call: TRBV7-2
j_call: TRBJ1-3
d_call: .
clone_size: .
cdr3_aa: CASSHIPGNTIYF
cdr3_nt: TGTGCCAGCAGCCATATTCCGGGAAACACCATATATTTT

v_call: TRBV7-2
j_call: TRBJ1-1
d_call: .
clone_size: .
cdr3_aa: CASSLSSNAGEAFF
cdr3_nt: TGTGCCAGCAGCTTATCCTCGAACGCGGGTGAAGCTTTCTTT

v_call: TRBV4-1
j_call: TRBJ1-1
d_call: .
clone_size: .
cdr3_aa: CASSQGPTVTAFF
cdr3_nt: TGCGCCAGCAGCCAAGGACCAACCGTCACAGCTTTCTTT

v_call: TRBV7-9
j_call: TRBJ1-4
d_call: .
clone_size: .
cdr3_aa: CASSLGGLDSATNEKLFF
cdr3_nt: TGTGCCAGCAGCTTAGGGGGGCTGGACAGTGCAACTAATGAAAAACTGTTTTTT

v_call: TRBV6-2/TRBV6-3
j_call: TRBJ2-1
d_call: .
clone_size: .
cdr3_aa: CASQGGDYNEQFF
cdr3_nt: TGTGCCAGCCAGGGGGGGGATTACAATGAGCAGTTCTTC

v_call: TRBV6-1
j_call: TRBJ1-1
d_call: .
clone_size: few
cdr3_aa: CASRKGPTFLLRTEAFF
cdr3_nt: TGTGCCAGTCGAAAGGGCCCGACCTTTCTTCTACGCACTGAAGCTTTCTTT

v_call: TRBV7-2
j_call: TRBJ2-2
d_call: TRBD2
clone_size: many
cdr3_aa: CASSLPPGGAGTGELFF
cdr3_nt: TGTGCCAGCAGCTTACCCCCCGGTGGAGCGGGGACCGGGGAGCTGTTTTTT

v_call: TRBV5-1
j_call: TRBJ1-1
d_call: .
clone_size: few
cdr3_aa: CASSLEAMRNTEAFF
cdr3_nt: TGCGCCAGCAGCTTGGAGGCCATGAGGAACACTGAAGCTTTCTTT

v_call: TRBV18
j_call: TRBJ2-1
d_call: .
clone_size: .
cdr3_aa: CASSPTRGHAFYNEQFF
cdr3_nt: TGTGCCAGCTCACCGACCCGGGGACACGCTTTCTACAATGAGCAGTTCTTC

v_call: TRBV5-1
j_call: TRBJ2-7
d_call: .
clone_size: .
cdr3_aa: CASKREGNTGQYF
cdr3_nt: TGCGCCAGCAAAAGAGAGGGGAACACCGGGCAGTACTTC

v_call: TRBV19
j_call: TRBJ1-4
d_call: TRBD1
clone_size: .
cdr3_aa: CASSIEGGTASEKLFF
cdr3_nt: TGTGCCAGTAGTATAGAGGGAGGGACAGCGAGCGAAAAACTGTTTTTT

v_call: TRBV4-3
j_call: TRBJ1-1
d_call: .
clone_size: many
cdr3_aa: CASSQALGGLIGNTEAFF
cdr3_nt: TGCGCCAGCAGCCAAGCTTTGGGCGGTCTCATAGGGAACACTGAAGCTTTCTTT

v_call: TRBV6-6
j_call: TRBJ2-3
d_call: TRBD2
clone_size: .
cdr3_aa: CASSYWGTSGSGDTDTQYF
cdr3_nt: TGTGCCAGCAGTTACTGGGGGACTAGCGGGAGCGGGGACACAGATACGCAGTATTTT

v_call: TRBV7-2
j_call: TRBJ2-4
d_call: .
clone_size: few
cdr3_aa: CASSPDWGNIQYF
cdr3_nt: TGTGCCAGCAGCCCCGACTGGGGAAACATTCAGTACTTC

v_call: TRBV7-7
j_call: TRBJ2-5
d_call: .
clone_size: .
cdr3_aa: CASSKNPAGPQETQYF
cdr3_nt: TGTGCCAGCAGTAAAAATCCGGCAGGACCCCAAGAGACCCAGTACTTC